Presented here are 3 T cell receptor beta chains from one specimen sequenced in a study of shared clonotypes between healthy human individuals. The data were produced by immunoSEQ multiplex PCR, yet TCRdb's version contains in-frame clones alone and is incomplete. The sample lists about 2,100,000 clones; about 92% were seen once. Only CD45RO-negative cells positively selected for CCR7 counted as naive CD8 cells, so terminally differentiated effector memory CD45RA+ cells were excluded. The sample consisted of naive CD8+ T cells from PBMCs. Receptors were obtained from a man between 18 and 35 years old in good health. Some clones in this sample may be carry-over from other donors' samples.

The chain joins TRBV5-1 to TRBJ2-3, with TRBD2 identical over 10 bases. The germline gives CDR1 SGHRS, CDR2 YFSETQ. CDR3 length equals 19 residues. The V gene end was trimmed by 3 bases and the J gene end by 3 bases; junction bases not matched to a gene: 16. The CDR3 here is CASSSPPDLAGVGTDTQYF. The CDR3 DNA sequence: TGCGCCAGCAGCTCTCCCCCTGATCTAGCGGGAGTGGGAACAGATACGCAGTATTTT.

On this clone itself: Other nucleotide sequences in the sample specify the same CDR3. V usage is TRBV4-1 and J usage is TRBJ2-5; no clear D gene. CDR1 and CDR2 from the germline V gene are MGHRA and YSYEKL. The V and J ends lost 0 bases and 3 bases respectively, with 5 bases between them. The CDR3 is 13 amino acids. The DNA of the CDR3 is TGCGCCAGCAGCCAAGATGCCGAAGAGACCCAGTACTTC. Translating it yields CASSQDAEETQYF.

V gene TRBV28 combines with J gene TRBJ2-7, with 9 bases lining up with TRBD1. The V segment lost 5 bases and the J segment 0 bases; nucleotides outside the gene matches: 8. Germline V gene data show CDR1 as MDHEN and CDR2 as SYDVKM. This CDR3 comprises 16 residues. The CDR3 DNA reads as TGTGCCAGCAGTCAGGGACAGGGCGGGATCTCCTACGAGCAGTACTTC. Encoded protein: CASSQGQGGISYEQYF.